This T cell receptor beta chain emerged from a study of T-cell memory formation after mild COVID-19. About the study: Across donors, TCR clusters were largely donor specific.

From germline, CDR1 is SGHTA and CDR2 FQGNSA. The CDR3 contains 11 residues. V lost 3 bases and J 7 bases, leaving 6 bases between the germline ends. In TCRdb, the 5' RACE reads were re-called with MiXCR into one record per CDR3 protein. The top ten hold about a fifth of the sample, which has around 300,000 distinct CDR3 sequences, roughly an eighth seen once. This TCR came from a man aged 18 to 35 who had mild COVID-19 (a few samples of this study predate the infection). Cell type and time point are not known. This chain uses TRBV7-2 with TRBJ1-2; D unclear. Sequencing was carried out using PBMCs or a T cell subset sorted from them (not recorded which). CDR3 in DNA: TGTGCCAGCAGCTTGTTAGGTGGCTACACCTTC. As protein: CASSLLGGYTF.